This is a list of T cell receptor beta chains from one sample in a study of blood T cell repertoires in COVID-19. The data were produced by immunoSEQ multiplex PCR, yet TCRdb's version contains in-frame clones alone and is incomplete. The data hold 100,000 to 150,000 clones, with roughly 83% observed a single time. The specimen was peripheral blood. The receptor set was obtained from a man aged 55 to 70 with acute or convalescent COVID-19. Each CDR3 is given without its conserved first and last residue.

J gene: TRBJ1-1; V gene: TRBV5-1; CDR3 protein: ASSPWTGKSEAF
J gene: TRBJ2-2; V gene: TRBV7-3; CDR3 protein: ASSLNGGRNTGELF
J gene: TRBJ1-4; V gene: TRBV29-1; CDR3 protein: SVGAARDEKLF
J gene: TRBJ2-3; V gene: TRBV9; CDR3 protein: ASSVGVQGADTQY
J gene: TRBJ2-7; V gene: TRBV6-6; CDR3 protein: ASSYSSALIGEQY
J gene: TRBJ1-1; V gene: TRBV5-1; CDR3 protein: ASSFQRNMNTEAF
J gene: TRBJ2-7; V gene: TRBV5-1; CDR3 protein: ASSSGQAQASIYEQY
J gene: TRBJ2-7; V gene: TRBV19; CDR3 protein: ASSMGQVGEQY
J gene: TRBJ2-7; V gene: TRBV4-2; CDR3 protein: ASSQFSGERGEQY
J gene: TRBJ2-3; V gene: TRBV2; CDR3 protein: ASRATPSSGYTDTQY
J gene: TRBJ2-7; V gene: TRBV6-2/TRBV6-3; CDR3 protein: ASSYGGSVAPSSYEQY
J gene: TRBJ2-3; V gene: TRBV3-1/TRBV3-2; CDR3 protein: ASSQVLAGGHTQY
J gene: TRBJ2-2; V gene: TRBV30; CDR3 protein: AWSRGRDTGELF
J gene: TRBJ1-2; V gene: TRBV10-3; CDR3 protein: AISESDREDGYT
J gene: TRBJ1-5; V gene: TRBV21-1; CDR3 protein: ASSTRGGSSNQPQH
J gene: TRBJ2-7; V gene: TRBV5-1; CDR3 protein: ASSLSQGTYEQY
J gene: TRBJ1-5; V gene: TRBV9; CDR3 protein: ASSVGNRNQPQH
J gene: TRBJ1-4; V gene: TRBV5-1; CDR3 protein: ASSPTSTNEKLF
J gene: TRBJ2-7; V gene: TRBV7-9; CDR3 protein: ASSLFGAGTSGYEQY
J gene: TRBJ1-2; V gene: TRBV5-1; CDR3 protein: ASSLTASSFDGYT
J gene: TRBJ2-3; V gene: TRBV6-5; CDR3 protein: ASSSTGLAGGDTQY
J gene: TRBJ2-1; V gene: TRBV18; CDR3 protein: ASSLLAQGARNEQF
J gene: TRBJ2-1; V gene: TRBV11-1; CDR3 protein: ASSIYNEQF
J gene: TRBJ2-7; V gene: TRBV27; CDR3 protein: ASSPGLAGGHSGEQY
J gene: TRBJ1-6; V gene: TRBV7-3; CDR3 protein: ASSLVGNNSPLH
J gene: TRBJ2-7; V gene: TRBV11-2; CDR3 protein: ASSLDSTGSYEQY
J gene: TRBJ2-7; V gene: TRBV24-1; CDR3 protein: ATSDRTGTGATGQY
J gene: TRBJ1-5; V gene: TRBV7-6; CDR3 protein: ASSLGQGDGQPQH
J gene: TRBJ1-2; V gene: TRBV6-1; CDR3 protein: ASSERDYGYT
J gene: TRBJ1-2; V gene: TRBV29-1; CDR3 protein: SARDRENYGYT
J gene: TRBJ2-3; V gene: TRBV13; CDR3 protein: ASSLTSGPDTQY
J gene: TRBJ2-7; V gene: TRBV5-6; CDR3 protein: ASSLMDRVDEQY
J gene: TRBJ2-5; V gene: TRBV15; CDR3 protein: ATAGEAGEVETQY
J gene: TRBJ1-4; V gene: TRBV29-1; CDR3 protein: SVVAPGVGGRILF
J gene: TRBJ1-5; V gene: TRBV19; CDR3 protein: ASSIDREVGPQH